The 32 T cell receptor beta chains below were found in one sample sequenced in a study of shared clonotypes between healthy human individuals. Only in-frame clones appear in the TCRdb table, and some are missing; sequencing was by immunoSEQ multiplex PCR. In the table there are more than 2,000,000 clones, more than 90% of which are singletons. The source material was naive CD4+ T cells sorted from blood. Subset denoted: CD45RA+ positively selected. The receptors here all came from a man between 18 and 35 years old in good health.

The genes are TRBV6-1 and TRBJ2-2; D tentatively fits TRBD1 or TRBD2 (5 bases each). The ends were cut back, 6 bases at V and 4 bases at J, with 15 bases in the middle. The CDR3 contains 15 residues. CDR1 and CDR2 from the germline V gene are MNHNS and SASEGT. Written as DNA, the CDR3 is TGTGCCAGCAGGAGGGAGATTACAGGCACCGGGGAGCTGTTTTTT. The encoded protein is CASRREITGTGELFF.

J is TRBJ2-7 and V is TRBV6-5; TRBD1 is a possible D gene (6 bases). V was cut by 6 bases and J by 6 bases, with 15 bases left in between. There are 13 residues in the CDR3. Germline lookup yields CDR1 MNHEY and CDR2 SVGAGI. The CDR3: CASRDRMVSEQYF. CDR3 in DNA: TGTGCCAGCAGGGACAGAATGGTCTCCGAGCAGTACTTC.

J is TRBJ2-2 and V is TRBV10-3; TRBD1 matches 7 bases. This CDR3 comprises 18 residues. V trimming: 3 bases; J trimming: 0 bases; junction bases outside the gene matches: 10. CDR1 is ENHRY and CDR2 is SYGVKD in the germline V gene. CDR3 residues: CAISDPLDRTTNTGELFF. CDR3 coding DNA: TGTGCCATCAGTGACCCATTGGACAGGACCACGAACACCGGGGAGCTGTTTTTT.

This chain connects TRBV5-4 to TRBJ2-1; 14 bases map to TRBD2. CDR3 length: 19 amino acids. With 3 bases clipped from V and 7 bases from J, the junction kept 15 bases outside the gene matches. In germline, CDR1 is SGHNT, CDR2 YYREEE (reference sequence). The CDR3 region is CASSSGTSGSRGKENEQFF. The CDR3, as DNA: TGTGCCAGCAGCTCGGGGACTAGCGGGAGTAGGGGCAAGGAGAATGAGCAGTTCTTC. Full variable domain (rest looked up from reference TRBV5-4 and TRBJ2-1): ETGVTQSPTHLIKTRGQQVTLRCSSQSGHNTVSWYQQALGQGPQFIFQYYREEENGRGNFPPRFSGLQFPNYSSELNVNALELDDSALYLCASSSGTSGSRGKENEQFFGPGTRLTVL.

The chain recombines TRBV19 with TRBJ2-3, with a possible D match to TRBD1 (6 bases). CDR1 and CDR2 (germline): LNHDA, SQIVND (reference sequence). The V end lost 4 bases, the J end lost 1 base, and 21 bases lay between the germline ends. This CDR3 has 18 amino acids. CDR3 sequence: CASSRARPLAGGTDTQYF. The CDR3 DNA is TGTGCCAGTAGTAGAGCCCGGCCTTTGGCAGGGGGCACAGATACGCAGTATTTT.

The chain combines TRBV10-3 with TRBJ2-5; D is unclear. CDR1 is ENHRY and CDR2 is SYGVKD in the germline V gene. Trimming left V 2 bases short and J 4 bases short, with 11 bases between. The CDR3 is 14 amino acids. The CDR3 is CAISEPSKAETQYF. CDR3 DNA: TGTGCCATCAGTGAGCCCTCTAAGGCAGAGACCCAGTACTTC.

This sequence joins TRBV10-1 and TRBJ1-1, with TRBD1 as a possible D gene (5 bases). Germline V gene lookup returns CDR1 WNHNN and CDR2 SYGVQD (reference sequence). CDR3 length: 15 amino acids. V was clipped by 3 bases and J by 4 bases, with 15 bases between them. The CDR3 bases are TGCGCCAGCAGTGACGGGACCTTCGGGGGCACTGAAGCTTTCTTT. This sequence encodes CASSDGTFGGTEAFF.

The chain uses TRBV5-1 and TRBJ1-1; D is unclear. V lost 3 bases and J lost 7, with 7 bases in between. From germline, CDR1 is SGHRS and CDR2 YFSETQ. The length of the CDR3 is 11 residues. CDR3: CASSSKSEAFF. The CDR3 DNA reads as TGCGCCAGCAGCTCAAAAAGTGAAGCTTTCTTT. The full variable domain, rest sourced from reference TRBV5-1 and TRBJ1-1, is KAGVTQTPRYLIKTRGQQVTLSCSPISGHRSVSWYQQTPGQGLQFLFEYFSETQRNKGNFPGRFSGRQFSNSRSEMNVSTLELGDSALYLCASSSKSEAFFGQGTRLTVV.

The chain couples TRBV2 to TRBJ1-5; possible D gene TRBD1, 5 bases. V was cut by 2 bases and J by 11 bases, with 22 bases left in between. Germline CDR1 is SNHLY and CDR2 is FYNNEI. The CDR3 contains 16 residues. The CDR3 reads CASSESTLGPRRAQHF. Written as DNA, the CDR3 is TGTGCCAGCAGTGAATCCACGTTAGGGCCTCGCAGGGCCCAGCATTTT.

This clone has just one count. The chain carries TRBV6-1 and TRBJ2-7, with TRBD2 identical over 7 bases. Germline V gives CDR1 MNHNS, CDR2 SASEGT. V trimming: 2 bases; J trimming: 0 bases; junction bases outside the gene matches: 7. This CDR3 comprises 16 residues. The CDR3 nucleotides are TGTGCCAGCAGTGAATTAGCGGGTGGGATCTCCTACGAGCAGTACTTC. The encoded protein is CASSELAGGISYEQYF.

The chain carries TRBV27 and TRBJ2-7, with TRBD2 identical over 8 bases. Trimming removed 10 bases from V and 3 bases from J; junction bases left unmatched: 14. The CDR3 covers 15 residues. The germline CDR1 and CDR2 sequences are MNHEY and SMNVEV (reference sequence). In nucleotides, the CDR3 is TGTGCCATCACGATTCCGGGACTAGTGCACTACGAGCAGTACTTC. Translating it yields CAITIPGLVHYEQYF.

The chain recombines TRBV27 with TRBJ2-2, with D tentatively TRBD2 (6 bases). There are 15 residues in the CDR3. Germline assignment: CDR1 MNHEY and CDR2 SMNVEV (reference sequence). The ends were cut back, 10 bases at V and 2 bases at J, with 17 bases in the middle. CDR3 sequence: CATLKLAANTGELFF. CDR3 in DNA: TGTGCCACCCTGAAACTAGCCGCAAACACCGGGGAGCTGTTTTTT.

The V call is TRBV6-1, the J call TRBJ1-5; perhaps TRBD1 as D (5 bases). The CDR3 is 17 residues long. CDR1 and CDR2 (germline): MNHNS, SASEGT. Between the trimmed V and J ends, which lost 2 bases and 0 bases, there was a span of 14 bases. The CDR3 sequence is CASSENPRAYSNQPQHF. CDR3 sequence (DNA): TGTGCCAGCAGTGAAAACCCCAGGGCATATAGCAATCAGCCCCAGCATTTT.

The chain employs TRBV19 and TRBJ2-2; D possibly uses TRBD1 or TRBD2 (5 bases each). Germline loops: CDR1 LNHDA, CDR2 SQIVND (reference sequence). The germline V and J ends were trimmed by 4 bases and 6 bases, with 15 bases remaining between them. The CDR3 has 15 amino acids. Written as DNA, the CDR3 is TGTGCCAGTAGTAACAAGGGGACGATCCCCGGGGAGCTGTTTTTT. This sequence encodes CASSNKGTIPGELFF. The whole variable domain, filled in from reference TRBV19 and TRBJ2-2, reads DGGITQSPKYLFRKEGQNVTLSCEQNLNHDAMYWYRQDPGQGLRLIYYSQIVNDFQKGDIAEGYSVSREKKESFPLTVTSAQKNPTAFYLCASSNKGTIPGELFFGEGSRLTVL.

In regard to this clone: Other DNA variants within this sample encode the same CDR3. The V and J genes are TRBV6-5 and TRBJ1-2; perhaps TRBD1 as D (5 bases). This CDR3 region has 13 residues. Trimming took 5 bases from V and 2 from J, leaving 9 bases between them. Looked up from germline, CDR1 is MNHEY and CDR2 is SVGAGI. CDR3 loop: CASSPRGNYGYTF. In nucleotides, the CDR3 is TGTGCCAGCAGTCCTCGGGGGAACTATGGCTACACCTTC.

This chain connects TRBV25-1 to TRBJ1-5; no clear D. This CDR3 spans 13 amino acids. The V and J ends lost 1 base and 3 bases respectively, with 4 bases between them. Germline V gene lookup returns CDR1 MGHDK and CDR2 SYGVNS. CDR3 DNA: TGTGCCAGCAGTGAATTAAACAATCAGCCCCAGCATTTT. Its protein product is CASSELNNQPQHF.

The chain combines TRBV5-1 with TRBJ2-3; the D is unclear. V gave up 7 bases and J gave up 4 bases, with 19 bases separating them. Germline V gives CDR1 SGHRS, CDR2 YFSETQ. This CDR3 is 15 amino acids long. In DNA form, the CDR3 reads TGCGCCAGCGGGCCGACTGGAACCGGCCCAGATACGCAGTATTTT. This encodes CASGPTGTGPDTQYF.

This clone was seen only once. The rearrangement links TRBV11-2 to TRBJ2-7; D unclear. The V and J ends lost 1 base and 2 bases respectively, with 12 bases between them. The CDR3 is 15 residues long. From germline, CDR1 is SGHAT and CDR2 FQNNGV. The CDR3 DNA reads TGTGCCAGCAGCTTAGTCTCCTCATTTACCTACGAGCAGTACTTC. It yields the protein CASSLVSSFTYEQYF.

The chain links TRBV4-3 to TRBJ1-4, with D unclear. The CDR3 spans 16 residues. The ends were cut back, 1 base at V and 2 bases at J, with 11 bases in the middle. The germline CDR1 and CDR2 sequences are LGHNA and YSLEER. CDR3 in amino acids: CASSQGVSHTNEKLFF. CDR3 DNA sequence: TGCGCCAGCAGCCAAGGCGTTTCACACACTAATGAAAAACTGTTTTTT.

CDR3 bases: TGCAGCGTTGAGATACAGGAGGGGGAGACCCAGTACTTC. It specifies CSVEIQEGETQYF. J is TRBJ2-5 and V is TRBV29-1, with D possibly matching TRBD2 (6 bases). The CDR3 totals 13 residues. The V and J ends lost 3 bases and 5 bases respectively, with 13 bases between them. The germline V gene encodes CDR1 SQVTM and CDR2 ANQGSEA. Full variable domain (outside the CDR3, taken from reference TRBV29-1 and TRBJ2-5): SAVISQKPSRDICQRGTSLTIQCQVDSQVTMMFWYRQQPGQSLTLIATANQGSEATYESGFVIDKFPISRPNLTFSTLTVSNMSPEDSSIYLCSVEIQEGETQYFGPGTRLLVL.

The chain recombines TRBV7-9 with TRBJ2-7; the D call may be TRBD1 or TRBD2 (6 bases each). The CDR3 runs 17 residues. The germline V gene has CDR1 SEHNR and CDR2 FQNEAQ (reference sequence). V was shortened by 5 bases and J by 0 bases, with 20 bases between the two germline ends. The CDR3 reads CASSPLGGVISSYEQYF. DNA of the CDR3: TGTGCCAGCAGCCCCCTGGGGGGCGTCATCAGCTCCTACGAGCAGTACTTC.

Note on this clone: A read error may be the cause here, since a much bigger clone is one base away. The chain combines TRBV29-1 with TRBJ1-1, with 7 bases lining up with TRBD1. Per germline, CDR1 SQVTM and CDR2 ANQGSEA. V gave up 3 bases and J gave up 3 bases; unmatched junction bases: 1. The CDR3 contains 12 residues. The CDR3 loop reads CSVDRGYTEAFF. The CDR3 DNA sequence: TGCAGCGTTGACAGGGGGTACACTGAAGCTTTCTTT.

CDR3 sequence (DNA): TGTGCCAGCAGCCCACTAGGTCGCCAAGAGACCCAGTACTTC. Translated: CASSPLGRQETQYF. This chain joins TRBV5-6 and TRBJ2-5, with D possibly TRBD2 on 5 matching bases. V shed 4 bases and J shed 1 base, with 11 bases lying between them. Per germline, CDR1 SGHDT and CDR2 YYEEEE. CDR3 length: 14 amino acids. The entire variable domain, with the rest obtained from reference TRBV5-6 and TRBJ2-5, is as follows: DAGVTQSPTHLIKTRGQQVTLRCSPKSGHDTVSWYQQALGQGPQFIFQYYEEEERQRGNFPDRFSGHQFPNYSSELNVNALLLGDSALYLCASSPLGRQETQYFGPGTRLLVL.

As to this clone: Other nucleotide sequences in the sample specify the same CDR3. The chain is built from TRBV7-2 and TRBJ2-1; 8 bases map to TRBD2. Germline CDR1 reads SGHTA; CDR2 reads FQGNSA. This CDR3 spans 15 amino acids. J lost 6 bases, V lost 1 base, and 5 bases had no gene match. The CDR3 nucleotides are TGTGCCAGCAGCTTAGAGGGAACTAGCGGCAATGAGCAGTTCTTC. Translating gives CASSLEGTSGNEQFF.

This rearrangement joins TRBV19 to TRBJ1-2, with D hard to call. Germline values: CDR1 LNHDA, CDR2 SQIVND (reference sequence). V lost 7 bases to trimming and J lost 2 bases, with 20 bases between them. CDR3 length: 16 amino acids. The CDR3 sequence is CASTSLEANENYGYTF. DNA for the CDR3: TGTGCCAGTACTTCCCTGGAGGCAAACGAAAACTATGGCTACACCTTC.

For the CDR3, the DNA is TGTGCCATCAGCGACGACAGGGTAGGCGGCTACACCTTC. It translates to CAISDDRVGGYTF. The chain couples TRBV10-3 to TRBJ1-2; TRBD1 matches at 7 bases. The V gene's germline CDR1 is ENHRY and CDR2 SYGVKD. The CDR3 length is 13 residues. With 6 bases clipped from V and 8 bases from J, the junction kept 9 bases outside the gene matches.

CDR3 coding DNA: TGTGCCATCAGTGACGGACTATCCCAAGAGACCCAGTACTTC. It translates to CAISDGLSQETQYF. The chain employs TRBV10-3 and TRBJ2-5, with a possible D match to TRBD2 (6 bases). The CDR3 extends over 14 amino acids. Trimming removed 3 bases at V and 1 base at J, with 9 bases between. Germline V CDR1 and CDR2: ENHRY, SYGVKD.

The rearrangement joins TRBV28 to TRBJ1-5; no clear D gene. There are 13 residues in the CDR3. The germline V gene has CDR1 MDHEN and CDR2 SYDVKM. V gave up 6 bases and J gave up 6 bases, with 12 bases separating them. The CDR3 loop reads CASSHNVGQPQHF. CDR3 sequence (DNA): TGTGCCAGCAGCCACAACGTGGGTCAGCCCCAGCATTTT. Together with reference TRBV28 and TRBJ1-5, the CDR3 gives the full variable domain: DVKVTQSSRYLVKRTGEKVFLECVQDMDHENMFWYRQDPGLGLRLIYFSYDVKMKEKGDIPEGYSVSREKKERFSLILESASTNQTSMYLCASSHNVGQPQHFGDGTRLSIL.

The gene calls are TRBV18 and TRBJ2-7; possibly TRBD2 for D (6 bases). Germline values: CDR1 KGHSH, CDR2 LQKENI. This CDR3 has 14 amino acids. Trimming stripped 3 bases from V and 3 bases from J, with 12 bases between. CDR3 in amino acids: CASSPGSWDYEQYF. The DNA of the CDR3 is TGTGCCAGCTCACCCGGGAGCTGGGACTACGAGCAGTACTTC.

The genes are TRBV7-9 and TRBJ2-3; 7 bases align to TRBD2. Unmatched junction bases numbered 9, after V lost 5 bases and J lost 4 bases. The germline CDR1 and CDR2 sequences are SEHNR and FQNEAQ (reference sequence). CDR3 size: 15 residues. CDR3 region: CASSAPGLPSDTQYF. The CDR3 DNA reads as TGTGCCAGCAGCGCTCCGGGACTACCCTCAGATACGCAGTATTTT.

The rearrangement uses TRBV9 and TRBJ1-2; D is unresolved. V lost 0 bases, J lost 6 bases, and 15 bases lay in between. This CDR3 is 15 amino acids long. Germline CDR1 reads SGDLS; CDR2 reads YYNGEE. The CDR3 here is CASSVDQLGRDGYTF. Here the CDR3 DNA reads TGTGCCAGCAGCGTAGATCAGCTGGGCCGGGATGGCTACACCTTC. Looking up the rest from reference TRBV9 and TRBJ1-2 gives the full variable domain: DSGVTQTPKHLITATGQRVTLRCSPRSGDLSVYWYQQSLDQGLQFLIQYYNGEERAKGNILERFSAQQFPDLHSELNLSSLELGDSALYFCASSVDQLGRDGYTFGSGTRLTVV.

V is TRBV7-9 and J is TRBJ1-1, with D unresolved. Trimming left V 3 bases short and J 3 bases short, with 8 bases between. Germline CDR1 and CDR2: SEHNR and FQNEAQ (reference sequence). There are 13 residues in the CDR3. The CDR3 DNA reads TGTGCCAGCAGCTTCGCGGGGTACACTGAAGCTTTCTTT. This translates into CASSFAGYTEAFF.